A single sample is the source of the 5 T cell receptor beta chains below, sequenced in a study of tissue T cells after allogeneic stem cell transplantation. The data were produced by immunoSEQ multiplex PCR, yet TCRdb's version contains in-frame clones alone and is incomplete. The table includes tens of thousands of clones, roughly 70% detected once. Here the sequenced sample was tissue from the ileum, taken at autopsy. The receptors originated from a female donor older than 55 with lung cancer.

This clone occurred a few times. The chain combines TRBV6-5 with TRBJ1-6, with 8 bases identical to TRBD1. Germline V CDR1 and CDR2: MNHEY, SVGAGI. Unmatched junction bases numbered 10, after V lost 2 bases and J lost 10 bases. The CDR3 has 16 residues. The CDR3 sequence is CASSYGFGTGHSPLHF. The CDR3 nucleotides are TGTGCCAGCAGTTACGGTTTTGGGACAGGACACTCACCCCTCCACTTT.

The rearrangement links TRBV28 to TRBJ2-1, with 8 positions matching TRBD2. CDR1 and CDR2 (germline): MDHEN, SYDVKM. This CDR3 contains 15 residues. V lost 3 bases to trimming and J lost 6 bases; unmatched junction nucleotides: 7. In DNA form, the CDR3 reads TGTGCCAGCAGTTTGGGGACTAGAAGATTCAATGAGCAGTTCTTC. Amino acid sequence: CASSLGTRRFNEQFF.

The gene calls are TRBV6-1 and TRBJ1-5; D uncertain. Between the trimmed V and J ends, which lost 1 base and 7 bases, there was a span of 8 bases. This CDR3 spans 13 amino acids. Germline V gene sequence: CDR1 MNHNS, CDR2 SASEGT. The CDR3 spells CASSEVWGQPQHF. The CDR3, as DNA: TGTGCCAGCAGTGAAGTCTGGGGACAGCCCCAGCATTTT.

The rearrangement uses TRBV19 and TRBJ1-5, with D possibly being TRBD1 (6 bases). Germline assignment: CDR1 LNHDA and CDR2 SQIVND (reference sequence). The germline V and J ends were trimmed by 7 bases and 15 bases, with 16 bases remaining between them. This CDR3 comprises 11 residues. CDR3 residues: CASNRGDISHF. The CDR3 region has the DNA TGTGCCAGTAACCGCGGGGACATTTCGCATTTT.

This sequence joins TRBV5-1 and TRBJ2-7; 7 positions match TRBD2. Trimming cost V 4 bases and J 5 bases; bases outside gene matches: 12. This CDR3 region has 15 residues. The germline V gene encodes CDR1 SGHRS and CDR2 YFSETQ. The CDR3: CASSRQFGEGDEQYF. The CDR3 bases are TGCGCCAGCAGCCGACAGTTTGGGGAGGGCGACGAGCAGTACTTC.